This paragraph reports one T cell receptor (beta chain). Germline-derived CDR1 and CDR2 are LGHDT and YNNKEL (reference sequence). CDR3 length: 13 amino acids. V was clipped by 8 bases and J by 1 base, with 8 bases between them. This entry belongs to a study of blood T cell repertoires in COVID-19. The overall study: COVID-19 samples from acute and convalescent phases originated in the United States, Italy and Spain. PBMCs, B-cell-depleted T cells, or T cells were the source of the cDNA or gDNA that made up the material.

In the original analysis: Nucleated cell counts were estimated from reference gene primer amplification. The table came from immunoSEQ multiplex PCR; TCRdb's copy has only in-frame clones and leaves some out. The DNA gave D and trimming, while V, J and clone size come from that table. Altogether 120,000 or so clones are present, over 80% being singletons, with the ten largest covering about 10%. The source of this sequence is a man aged 55 to 70 with acute or convalescent COVID-19. Material for sequencing was peripheral blood. This rearrangement joins TRBV3-1 (or the pseudogene TRBV3-2) to TRBJ2-2, with no clear D. CDR3 sequence (DNA): TGTGCCAGCCAGAAAATGAACACCGGGGAGCTGTTTTTT. It translates to CASQKMNTGELFF.